The rows below give T cell receptor beta chains drawn from one sample of a study of technical replicates of blood from several donors. TCRdb keeps only in-frame clones here, not all; method: immunoSEQ multiplex PCR. The data show about 78,000 clones, roughly 94% seen once. The sequenced sample consisted of T cells isolated from PBMCs. All receptors come from a human donor in good health. The CDR3 runs from the conserved cysteine through the conserved F or W. A D gene is named only where the DNA matches it firmly. The listing skips clone size in some rows; elsewhere it reads once, few, many or a size class.

clone_size,cdr3_length,d_call,j_call,v_call,cdr3_aa,cdr3_nt
-,14,-,TRBJ2-7,TRBV15,CATSTYIGAYEQYF,TGTGCCACCAGCACCTACATCGGGGCCTACGAGCAGTACTTC
-,15,TRBD2,TRBJ2-1,TRBV7-2,CASSLRAGGVNEQFF,TGTGCCAGCAGCTTACGGGCGGGAGGCGTTAATGAGCAGTTCTTC
-,17,-,TRBJ2-7,TRBV7-2,CASSLNGPRAVAYEQYF,TGTGCCAGCAGCTTGAATGGACCGCGAGCGGTCGCCTACGAGCAGTACTTC
-,15,-,TRBJ2-7,TRBV27,CASSLISGSTYEQYF,TGTGCCAGCAGTTTGATCTCGGGGTCAACCTACGAGCAGTACTTC
-,16,TRBD1,TRBJ2-7,TRBV19,CASSLGTGTGAYEQYF,TGTGCCAGTAGTCTGGGGACCGGGACAGGAGCCTACGAGCAGTACTTC
-,12,-,TRBJ1-5,TRBV7-9,CASSSGQGPQHF,TGTGCCAGCAGCTCAGGGCAGGGGCCCCAGCATTTT
-,14,TRBD1,TRBJ1-4,TRBV28,CASSRTTGREKLFF,TGTGCCAGCAGCCGGACGACAGGGCGAGAAAAACTGTTTTTT
few,18,-,TRBJ1-5,TRBV27,CASSLYDPGIFSNQPQHF,TGTGCCAGCAGTTTGTATGACCCCGGGATCTTTAGCAATCAGCCCCAGCATTTT
-,13,-,TRBJ2-7,TRBV5-1,CASSLTEAYEQYF,TGCGCCAGCAGCTTAACCGAGGCCTACGAGCAGTACTTC
-,15,TRBD2,TRBJ2-5,TRBV25-1,CASERGLGVQETQYF,TGTGCCAGCGAGAGGGGACTAGGAGTCCAAGAGACCCAGTACTTC
-,14,-,TRBJ2-7,TRBV6-5,CASSYEEGTYEQYF,TGTGCCAGCAGTTATGAAGAGGGAACTTACGAGCAGTACTTC
few,14,-,TRBJ1-1,TRBV7-9,CASSLVEGGTEAFF,TGTGCCAGCAGCTTAGTAGAGGGAGGAACTGAAGCTTTCTTT
few,14,TRBD1,TRBJ1-4,TRBV27,CASRTTGLNEKLFF,TGTGCCAGCAGGACGACAGGGCTTAATGAAAAACTGTTTTTT
-,14,TRBD1,TRBJ2-3,TRBV11-3,CASSLGQSTDTQYF,TGTGCCAGCAGCCTGGGACAGTCCACAGATACGCAGTATTTT
-,16,-,TRBJ1-3,TRBV10-3,CAISGRSEHSGNTIYF,TGTGCCATCAGTGGGAGAAGTGAACACTCTGGAAACACCATATATTTT
-,16,TRBD1,TRBJ1-4,TRBV27,CASSPDRGRVPEKLFF,TGTGCCAGCAGTCCCGACAGGGGGCGGGTCCCGGAAAAACTGTTTTTT
-,13,TRBD1,TRBJ1-1,TRBV16,CASSAQGHTEAFF,TGTGCCAGCAGCGCACAGGGGCACACTGAAGCTTTCTTT
-,14,TRBD1,TRBJ1-1,TRBV30,CAWSVTRGLTEAFF,TGTGCCTGGAGTGTAACGAGGGGGCTCACTGAAGCTTTCTTT
-,15,TRBD2,TRBJ2-7,TRBV9,CASSASLAASYEQYF,TGTGCCAGCAGCGCGAGCCTAGCGGCTTCCTACGAGCAGTACTTC
-,16,TRBD2,TRBJ2-2,TRBV19,CASSDGLAPNTGELFF,TGTGCCAGTAGTGACGGACTAGCGCCGAACACCGGGGAGCTGTTTTTT
-,15,TRBD1,TRBJ2-7,TRBV4-1,CASSQRTGGGDEQYF,TGCGCCAGCAGCCAACGGACAGGGGGTGGTGACGAGCAGTACTTC
-,11,-,TRBJ2-7,TRBV5-1,CASSSINEQYF,TGCGCCAGCAGCTCTATAAACGAGCAGTACTTC
-,16,TRBD1,TRBJ1-1,TRBV4-1,CASSHVGTGGIAEAFF,TGCGCCAGCAGCCACGTAGGGACAGGGGGCATCGCTGAAGCTTTCTTT
-,13,TRBD1,TRBJ1-4,TRBV29-1,CSGQGATNEKLFF,TGCAGCGGACAGGGTGCAACTAATGAAAAACTGTTTTTT
-,11,-,TRBJ2-7,TRBV25-1,CASSRAYEQYF,TGTGCCAGCAGTCGGGCCTACGAGCAGTACTTC
-,14,-,TRBJ1-1,TRBV9,CASSVAGGNTEAFF,TGTGCCAGCAGCGTAGCGGGGGGGAACACTGAAGCTTTCTTT
-,14,-,TRBJ2-3,TRBV5-1,CASSTRQGADTQYF,TGCGCCAGCAGCACCCGACAAGGGGCAGATACGCAGTATTTT
-,17,-,TRBJ2-3,TRBV7-5,CVRSLARAGGDTDTQYF,TGTGTCAGAAGCTTAGCGAGAGCGGGGGGGGACACAGATACGCAGTATTTT